Below, 25 T cell receptor beta chains from the same sample are listed, as sequenced in a study of CD8 T cells in Susac syndrome. The authors reverse transcribed roughly 0.5 to 1 ug RNA with random hexamers. TCRdb fed the immunoSEQ multiplex PCR reads into MiXCR, producing one record per CDR3 protein. This sample yields 150,000 to 190,000 distinct CDR3 sequences, of which 85% to 95% are seen a single time; about 0.19% belongs to the top ten. Sequencing was performed on CD8+ T cells from PBMCs. The source is a human donor with multiple sclerosis.

The chain links TRBV24-1 to TRBJ2-1, with TRBD2 identical over 7 bases. The V segment lost 4 bases and the J segment 8 bases; nucleotides outside the gene matches: 13. Per the germline V gene, CDR1 is KGHDR and CDR2 is SFDVKD. The CDR3 totals 16 residues. The CDR3, as DNA: TGTGCCACCAGTGACCACCGGGACTATGGGTTGGATGAGCAGTTCTTC. Translation gives CATSDHRDYGLDEQFF.

Only a few counts were recorded for this clonotype. The chain recombines TRBV5-4 with TRBJ1-3; TRBD1 agrees at 8 bases. CDR1 and CDR2 from the germline V gene are SGHNT and YYREEE (reference sequence). V lost 1 base, J lost 8 bases, and 5 bases stayed unmatched. This CDR3 has 14 residues. The CDR3 is CASSLWQGAYTIYF. For the CDR3, the DNA is TGTGCCAGCAGCTTGTGGCAGGGGGCTTACACCATATATTTT.

The chain couples TRBV27 to TRBJ1-2; tentatively, D is TRBD1 (6 bases). V was shortened by 3 bases and J by 3 bases, with 14 bases between the two germline ends. Per the germline V gene, CDR1 is MNHEY and CDR2 is SMNVEV (reference sequence). The CDR3 is 15 amino acids. For the CDR3, the DNA is TGTGCCAGCAGTTTGTACGGGGGCGGATACTATGGCTACACCTTC. It is translated as CASSLYGGGYYGYTF.

The rearrangement uses TRBV4-1 and TRBJ1-6; D ambiguous. The CDR3 totals 14 residues. Trimming cost V 0 bases and J 9 bases, with 9 bases left between them. CDR1 MGHRA and CDR2 YSYEKL come from the germline V gene. The CDR3 coding sequence is TGCGCCAGCAGCCAAGATCCGGGCGCTTCACCCCTCCACTTT. Amino acid sequence: CASSQDPGASPLHF.

This clonotype was seen a single time. The rearrangement joins TRBV3-1 to TRBJ2-5; D possibly uses TRBD1 or TRBD2 (5 bases each). Between the trimmed V and J ends, which lost 2 bases and 5 bases, there was a span of 12 bases. In germline, CDR1 is LGHDT, CDR2 YNNKEL (reference sequence). The CDR3 consists of 14 residues. CDR3 nucleotide sequence: TGTGCCAGCAGCCAACGGGGCGCTTGGGAGACCCAGTACTTC. It yields the protein CASSQRGAWETQYF.

This clonotype has a single count. The chain links TRBV27 to TRBJ2-7; the D gene is possibly TRBD1 (6 bases). CDR1 is MNHEY and CDR2 is SMNVEV in the germline V gene (reference sequence). Trimming cost V 0 bases and J 10 bases, with 19 bases left between them. This CDR3 is 15 amino acids long. As DNA, the CDR3 is TGTGCCAGCAGTTTATCGGGCACAGGGTTTATATCTCAGTACTTC. Residues: CASSLSGTGFISQYF.

The V gene is TRBV3-1, the J gene TRBJ2-3; 10 bases line up with TRBD2. The length of the CDR3 is 17 residues. V gave up 0 bases and J gave up 5 bases; unmatched junction bases: 8. Germline V CDR1 and CDR2: LGHDT, YNNKEL (reference sequence). The CDR3 here is CASSQDPRAGGRDTQYF. CDR3 DNA sequence: TGTGCCAGCAGCCAAGATCCCAGAGCGGGGGGGAGAGATACGCAGTATTTT.

This clonotype was observed a single time. This CDR3 reads CASSPVRYEQYF. For the CDR3, the DNA is TGTGCCAGCAGCCCCGTTCGCTACGAGCAGTACTTC. J is TRBJ2-7 and V is TRBV7-9, with D unclear. V was clipped by 5 bases and J by 3 bases, with 8 bases between them. Germline V gene lookup returns CDR1 SEHNR and CDR2 FQNEAQ (reference sequence). CDR3 length equals 12 residues.

The chain links TRBV27 to TRBJ1-1, with TRBD1 matching over 10 bases. The V gene end was trimmed by 7 bases and the J gene end by 5 bases; junction bases not matched to a gene: 10. From germline, CDR1 is MNHEY and CDR2 SMNVEV (reference sequence). The CDR3 length is 15 residues. This CDR3 is CASTLSGTGVTEAFF. The DNA of the CDR3 is TGTGCCAGCACCCTTTCCGGGACAGGGGTAACTGAAGCTTTCTTT.

This clonotype was recorded only once. This chain uses TRBV3-1 with TRBJ2-3; D is unresolved. CDR3 length equals 14 residues. Germline assignment: CDR1 LGHDT and CDR2 YNNKEL (reference sequence). V was trimmed by 0 bases and J by 6 bases, leaving 10 bases between them. The CDR3 sequence is CASSQDSQWDTQYF. The DNA for the CDR3 is TGTGCCAGCAGCCAAGACTCCCAGTGGGATACGCAGTATTTT.

J is TRBJ2-1 and V is TRBV27, with D maybe TRBD2 (6 bases). Germline CDR1 and CDR2: MNHEY and SMNVEV (reference sequence). The CDR3 extends over 16 amino acids. Trimming shortened V by 0 bases and J by 4 bases, and 13 bases separated the two germline ends. The CDR3 loop reads CASSLSMGGRYNEQFF. The CDR3 coding sequence is TGTGCCAGCAGTTTATCGATGGGGGGACGGTACAATGAGCAGTTCTTC.

This clonotype occurred once. This chain uses TRBV13 with TRBJ2-1, with D perhaps matching TRBD2 (6 bases). Germline CDR1 and CDR2: PRHDT and FYEKMQ (reference sequence). V shed 0 bases and J shed 11 bases, with 11 bases lying between them. The CDR3 is 13 amino acids. The CDR3 sequence is CASSLGRGNQQFF. DNA of the CDR3: TGTGCCAGCAGCTTAGGCCGGGGGAATCAGCAGTTCTTC.

CDR3 in amino acids: CASSDRGAGQETQYF. The DNA for the CDR3 is TGTGCCAGCAGTGATCGGGGGGCCGGGCAAGAGACCCAGTACTTC. This rearrangement joins TRBV6-1 to TRBJ2-5; a weak D match, TRBD2 (7 bases). This CDR3 spans 15 amino acids. Trimming cost V 3 bases and J 2 bases, with 13 bases left between them. CDR1 is MNHNS and CDR2 is SASEGT in the germline V gene.

J is TRBJ2-7 and V is TRBV29-1; TRBD1 aligns across 8 bases. With V trimmed by 1 base and J by 2 bases, 7 bases remained unmatched. The germline V gene has CDR1 SQVTM and CDR2 ANQGSEA. The CDR3 totals 15 residues. CDR3 loop: CSVEGTGFGTYEQYF. The CDR3 nucleotides read TGCAGCGTTGAAGGGACAGGGTTTGGAACCTACGAGCAGTACTTC.

The chain links TRBV30 to TRBJ2-5; D may be TRBD1 (6 bases). CDR1 is GTSNPN and CDR2 is SVGIG in the germline V gene (reference sequence). V was clipped by 3 bases and J by 0 bases, with 14 bases between them. The length of the CDR3 is 15 residues. CDR3 region: CAWRAGTLNQETQYF. As DNA, the CDR3 is TGTGCCTGGAGAGCCGGGACACTAAACCAAGAGACCCAGTACTTC.

The chain recombines TRBV4-2 with TRBJ1-6; 7 bases are a match to TRBD1. Trimming removed 0 bases from V and 4 bases from J; junction bases left unmatched: 6. CDR3 length: 17 amino acids. Germline assignment: CDR1 LGHNA and CDR2 YNFKEQ. CDR3 region: CASSQDRTGFYNSPLHF. DNA for the CDR3: TGTGCCAGCAGCCAAGATCGGACAGGTTTTTATAATTCACCCCTCCACTTT.

This chain links TRBV4-3 with TRBJ1-6; TRBD1 is a possible D gene (5 bases). Trimming cost V 0 bases and J 10 bases, with 16 bases left between them. CDR3 size: 16 residues. Germline V lookup: CDR1 LGHNA, CDR2 YSLEER. This CDR3 reads CASSQEGTGRLSPLHF. CDR3 nucleotides: TGCGCCAGCAGCCAAGAGGGTACGGGACGACTGTCACCCCTCCACTTT.

The chain links TRBV28 to TRBJ1-1; 9 positions agree with TRBD1. V shed 5 bases and J 10 bases; nucleotides not matched to a gene: 11. The length of the CDR3 is 14 residues. CDR1 MDHEN and CDR2 SYDVKM come from the germline V gene. The CDR3 DNA is TGTGCCAGCAGTGCACGGGACAGGGCCCCGCCAGCTTTCTTT. It encodes CASSARDRAPPAFF.

The chain has TRBV5-1 and TRBJ2-7; D is perhaps TRBD1 (6 bases). Germline lookup yields CDR1 SGHRS and CDR2 YFSETQ. Trimming took off 4 bases at V and 1 base at J, with 18 bases between the two ends. CDR3 length: 16 amino acids. The CDR3 nucleotides are TGCGCCAGCAGCCAACAGGGTGGTAGTCAGTCCTACGAGCAGTACTTC. This encodes CASSQQGGSQSYEQYF.

The chain couples TRBV7-2 to TRBJ2-1; 8 bases line up with TRBD1. Germline V gene sequence: CDR1 SGHTA, CDR2 FQGNSA. The CDR3 extends over 15 amino acids. J gave up 2 bases and V 3 bases, and 3 bases lay outside the gene matches. CDR3 protein: CASSFRDRPYNEQFF. For the CDR3, the DNA is TGTGCCAGCAGCTTCCGGGACAGGCCCTACAATGAGCAGTTCTTC.

The V call is TRBV15, the J call TRBJ2-7; the D gene is possibly TRBD2 (5 bases). CDR1 is LNHNV, CDR2 YYDKDF, per germline (reference sequence). This CDR3 has 14 residues. V was pared by 6 bases and J by 2 bases, with 14 bases between. Written as DNA, the CDR3 is TGTGCCACCAGTCAGAGGGTCAAGACCTACGAGCAGTACTTC. Its translation is CATSQRVKTYEQYF.

The chain is built from TRBV3-1 and TRBJ2-7; 9 positions match TRBD2. J was trimmed by 1 base and V by 4 bases; bases with no gene match: 5. Germline V gives CDR1 LGHDT, CDR2 YNNKEL (reference sequence). The CDR3 length is 15 residues. In DNA form, the CDR3 reads TGTGCCAGCAGCCGCCAGCGGGGGGCTTCCTACGAGCAGTACTTC. This encodes CASSRQRGASYEQYF.

This sequence joins TRBV7-6 and TRBJ2-2; the D is unclear. The CDR3 contains 15 residues. CDR1 SGHVS and CDR2 FNYEAQ come from the germline V gene. Trimming shortened V by 5 bases and J by 1 base, and 11 bases separated the two germline ends. DNA for the CDR3: TGTGCCAGCAGCCAGACGGGTCTGAACACCGGGGAGCTGTTTTTT. It translates to CASSQTGLNTGELFF.

The chain couples TRBV30 to TRBJ1-4; TRBD1 is a possible D gene (5 bases). The CDR3 length is 14 residues. The V gene's germline CDR1 is GTSNPN and CDR2 SVGIG (reference sequence). V lost 2 bases, J lost 6 bases, and 13 bases lay in between. In DNA, the CDR3 is TGTGCCTGGAGTCGGGCAGGGAGATATGAAAAACTGTTTTTT. It yields the protein CAWSRAGRYEKLFF.

The chain links TRBV28 to TRBJ2-2; 8 nucleotides line up with TRBD1. CDR1 MDHEN and CDR2 SYDVKM come from the germline V gene. The CDR3 is 15 amino acids. V trimming: 3 bases; J trimming: 6 bases; junction bases outside the gene matches: 6. The DNA for the CDR3 is TGTGCCAGCAGTTTCTCTAGGACAGGGCCCGGGGAGCTGTTTTTT. Protein sequence: CASSFSRTGPGELFF. The full variable domain, its missing parts supplied by reference TRBV28 and TRBJ2-2, is DVKVTQSSRYLVKRTGEKVFLECVQDMDHENMFWYRQDPGLGLRLIYFSYDVKMKEKGDIPEGYSVSREKKERFSLILESASTNQTSMYLCASSFSRTGPGELFFGEGSRLTVL.